This passage covers 27 T cell receptor beta chains from one sample sequenced in a study of blood T cell repertoires in COVID-19. The method was immunoSEQ multiplex PCR; TCRdb's version includes in-frame clones alone and lacks a portion of them. The repertoire holds fewer than 700,000 clones, with roughly 91% as singletons. The sample comprised peripheral blood. The receptors stem from a woman aged 50 to 65 with COVID-19, enrolled during active disease.

This sequence joins TRBV6-5 and TRBJ2-3, with TRBD1 matching over 9 bases. The CDR3 is 15 residues long. Germline V CDR1 and CDR2: MNHEY, SVGAGI. The V segment lost 6 bases and the J segment 4 bases; nucleotides outside the gene matches: 8. The CDR3 spells CASRRDRALADTQYF. CDR3 coding DNA: TGTGCCAGCAGACGGGACAGGGCCCTCGCAGATACGCAGTATTTT.

The chain carries TRBV9 and TRBJ2-1; 12 bases align to TRBD2. This CDR3 spans 14 amino acids. Germline V gene sequence: CDR1 SGDLS, CDR2 YYNGEE. V shed 2 bases and J 8 bases; nucleotides not matched to a gene: 2. In nucleotides, the CDR3 is TGTGCCAGCAGCGTGACTAGCGGGGGTTATGAGCAGTTCTTC. Amino acid sequence: CASSVTSGGYEQFF.

This chain links TRBV6-4 with TRBJ1-4, with 7 bases aligning to TRBD1. CDR3 length equals 15 residues. Trimming took 2 bases from V and 7 from J; bases not matched to a gene: 7. Germline CDR1 MRHNA, CDR2 SNTAGT. The CDR3 DNA is TGTGCCAGCAGTGACCCGGGACCAGGGGGTGAAAAACTGTTTTTT. Protein: CASSDPGPGGEKLFF.

This chain connects TRBV7-9 to TRBJ2-7; 7 bases agree with TRBD1. J gave up 7 bases and V 9 bases, and 12 bases lay outside the gene matches. The CDR3 runs to 13 residues. Germline loops: CDR1 SEHNR, CDR2 FQNEAQ (reference sequence). The CDR3 spells CASSPKGAREQYF. The CDR3, as DNA: TGTGCCAGTTCTCCGAAGGGGGCGCGAGAGCAGTACTTC.

The chain links TRBV19 to TRBJ2-3; the match to TRBD1 covers 10 bases. Germline V CDR1 and CDR2: LNHDA, SQIVND (reference sequence). V lost 7 bases to trimming and J lost 5 bases; unmatched junction nucleotides: 6. The CDR3 has 14 amino acids. The CDR3 DNA sequence: TGTGCCAGTACGGGACAGGGGAAAAAAGATACGCAGTATTTT. Residues: CASTGQGKKDTQYF. The whole variable domain, filled in from reference TRBV19 and TRBJ2-3, reads DGGITQSPKYLFRKEGQNVTLSCEQNLNHDAMYWYRQDPGQGLRLIYYSQIVNDFQKGDIAEGYSVSREKKESFPLTVTSAQKNPTAFYLCASTGQGKKDTQYFGPGTRLTVL.

The chain recombines TRBV27 with TRBJ2-3, with a possible D match to TRBD2 (6 bases). The CDR3 covers 13 residues. V lost 5 bases and J 5 bases, leaving 11 bases between the germline ends. The V gene's germline CDR1 is MNHEY and CDR2 SMNVEV (reference sequence). The CDR3 nucleotides are TGTGCCAGCAGTAGACTAGACGTAGATACGCAGTATTTT. Its protein product is CASSRLDVDTQYF.

V gene TRBV7-8 combines with J gene TRBJ2-3, with 9 bases identical to TRBD2. Looked up from germline, CDR1 is SGHVS and CDR2 is FQNEAQ. This CDR3 is built from 14 residues. Losses at the gene ends were 4 bases for V and 5 bases for J; bases not matched to a gene: 4. CDR3 protein: CASSSSGGQDTQYF. CDR3 nucleotides: TGTGCCAGCAGCTCGAGCGGGGGGCAAGATACGCAGTATTTT.

The chain employs TRBV7-9 and TRBJ2-5, with D possibly being TRBD2 (6 bases). V was shortened by 4 bases and J by 3 bases, with 12 bases between the two germline ends. CDR3 length equals 14 residues. From germline, CDR1 is SEHNR and CDR2 FQNEAQ (reference sequence). CDR3 DNA sequence: TGTGCCAGCAGCTGGGGAGGAAGCGAAGAGACCCAGTACTTC. It translates to CASSWGGSEETQYF.

The rearrangement joins TRBV30 to TRBJ2-1, with D possibly matching TRBD1 (6 bases). Trimming took 1 base from V and 8 from J, leaving 6 bases between them. CDR1 is GTSNPN, CDR2 SVGIG, per germline (reference sequence). The CDR3 has 11 residues. The CDR3 nucleotides read TGTGCCTGGAGTGGGGGGCATGAGCAGTTCTTC. Translating gives CAWSGGHEQFF.

V is TRBV6-6 and J is TRBJ1-2; 7 bases line up with TRBD1. Germline lookup yields CDR1 MNHNY and CDR2 SVGAGI (reference sequence). This CDR3 is 16 amino acids long. J lost 3 bases, V lost 7 bases, and 14 bases had no gene match. CDR3 in amino acids: CASIRDSDQSYYGYTF. The CDR3 nucleotides are TGTGCCAGCATCCGGGACAGCGACCAATCCTACTATGGCTACACCTTC.

This CDR3 is CASSLLVSTEAFF. CDR3 sequence (DNA): TGTGCCAGCAGCTTATTGGTCAGCACTGAAGCTTTCTTT. The chain is built from TRBV7-3 and TRBJ1-1; no clear D. V lost 2 bases, J lost 4 bases, and 8 bases lay in between. The germline CDR1 and CDR2 sequences are SGHTA and FQGTGA. CDR3 size: 13 residues.

The chain joins TRBV6-5 to TRBJ2-3; 8 positions match TRBD1. J lost 3 bases, V lost 2 bases, and 7 bases had no gene match. CDR3 length: 16 amino acids. The germline CDR1 and CDR2 sequences are MNHEY and SVGAGI. The CDR3 region is CASSYSQGARTDTQYF. CDR3 nucleotides: TGTGCCAGCAGTTACAGTCAGGGGGCGCGAACAGATACGCAGTATTTT.

This clone appeared a single time. The genes are TRBV6-4 and TRBJ1-2; 8 nucleotides line up with TRBD1. In germline, CDR1 is MRHNA, CDR2 SNTAGT. The CDR3 consists of 14 residues. The trim removed 3 bases at V and 6 bases at J, leaving 6 bases unmatched. CDR3 residues: CASSETQGANGYTF. For the CDR3, the DNA is TGTGCCAGCAGTGAAACTCAGGGGGCGAATGGCTACACCTTC.

The chain employs TRBV28 and TRBJ1-2; 9 positions match TRBD1. Germline V gene data show CDR1 as MDHEN and CDR2 as SYDVKM. The CDR3 is 14 amino acids. V trimming: 8 bases; J trimming: 5 bases; junction bases outside the gene matches: 9. Written as DNA, the CDR3 is TGTGCCAGCGAGGGACAGGGATTAAGATATGGCTACACCTTC. The encoded protein is CASEGQGLRYGYTF.

In nucleotides, the CDR3 is TGTGCCCAAGCGGAGGGAGGCACTGAAGCTTTCTTT. Amino acid sequence: CAQAEGGTEAFF. The chain recombines TRBV2 with TRBJ1-1; no firm D call. The ends were cut back, 11 bases at V and 4 bases at J, with 14 bases in the middle. This CDR3 is 12 amino acids long. Germline CDR1 SNHLY, CDR2 FYNNEI.

The CDR3: CASSSDRDRDIWDGYTF. Here the CDR3 DNA reads TGTGCCAGCAGCTCCGATCGGGACAGAGATATATGGGACGGCTACACCTTC. V is TRBV5-6 and J is TRBJ1-2, with 7 bases fitting TRBD1. This CDR3 region has 17 residues. After removal of 3 bases from V and 8 bases from J, the junction contained 19 bases not matched to a gene. The germline V gene encodes CDR1 SGHDT and CDR2 YYEEEE.

The V and J genes are TRBV18 and TRBJ2-3, with 11 nucleotides matching TRBD2. Trimming removed 3 bases from V and 0 bases from J; junction bases left unmatched: 2. Germline lookup yields CDR1 KGHSH and CDR2 LQKENI. The CDR3 runs to 16 residues. CDR3 amino acids: CASSPRTSGSTDTQYF. CDR3 DNA: TGTGCCAGCTCACCCCGGACTAGCGGGAGCACAGATACGCAGTATTTT. Using reference TRBV18 and TRBJ2-3 for the parts outside the CDR3, the full variable domain is NAGVMQNPRHLVRRRGQEARLRCSPMKGHSHVYWYRQLPEEGLKFMVYLQKENIIDESGMPKERFSAEFPKEGPSILRIQQVVRGDSAAYFCASSPRTSGSTDTQYFGPGTRLTVL.

The chain joins TRBV12-3 or TRBV12-4 to TRBJ1-1; D not resolved. The CDR3 totals 13 residues. Trimming shortened V by 6 bases and J by 0 bases, and 8 bases separated the two germline ends. CDR3 amino acids: CASRRALNTEAFF. The DNA for the CDR3 is TGTGCCAGCAGGCGCGCTTTGAACACTGAAGCTTTCTTT.

This clone is a singleton in its sample. This sequence joins TRBV11-3 and TRBJ2-5, with D possibly being TRBD2 (6 bases). V was shortened by 3 bases and J by 2 bases, with 10 bases between the two germline ends. The CDR3 extends over 14 amino acids. Germline lookup yields CDR1 SGHNT and CDR2 YENEEA. CDR3 sequence: CASSFRDSQETQYF. The CDR3 DNA reads TGTGCCAGCAGCTTTAGGGACTCTCAAGAGACCCAGTACTTC. The whole variable domain, filled in from reference TRBV11-3 and TRBJ2-5, reads EAGVVQSPRYKIIEKKQPVAFWCNPISGHNTLYWYLQNLGQGPELLIRYENEEAVDDSQLPKDRFSAERLKGVDSTLKIQPAELGDSAVYLCASSFRDSQETQYFGPGTRLLVL.

The J gene is TRBJ1-4, the V gene TRBV27; D may be TRBD1 (6 bases). With 5 bases removed from V and 8 bases from J, the gap between germline ends came to 6 bases. From germline, CDR1 is MNHEY and CDR2 SMNVEV (reference sequence). The CDR3 has 11 amino acids. The CDR3 here is CASSQGEKLFF. CDR3 DNA sequence: TGTGCCAGCAGTCAGGGGGAAAAACTGTTTTTT.

The chain joins TRBV4-2 to TRBJ2-2; no clear D gene. The V and J ends lost 7 bases and 8 bases respectively, with 23 bases between them. Germline V gene lookup returns CDR1 LGHNA and CDR2 YNFKEQ. This CDR3 is built from 16 residues. DNA of the CDR3: TGTGCCAGCAAGTTGTACGCCCGGAGCAGCCAAGGGGAGCTGTTTTTT. Translated: CASKLYARSSQGELFF.

The rearrangement joins TRBV29-1 to TRBJ1-1; possibly TRBD1 for D (5 bases). This CDR3 has 13 residues. Germline V gives CDR1 SQVTM, CDR2 ANQGSEA. V lost 4 bases and J 5 bases, leaving 14 bases between the germline ends. The CDR3 spells CSVGEGLGTEAFF. The CDR3 DNA reads as TGCAGCGTTGGGGAGGGGTTGGGTACTGAAGCTTTCTTT.

In this sample, this clone turned up once. The rearrangement links TRBV19 to TRBJ1-2; 10 bases map to TRBD1. After removal of 5 bases from V and 4 bases from J, the junction contained 7 bases not matched to a gene. This CDR3 comprises 15 residues. Looked up from germline, CDR1 is LNHDA and CDR2 is SQIVND (reference sequence). Here the CDR3 DNA reads TGTGCCAGTAGTCCGCGGGACAGGGGCACCTATGGCTACACCTTC. Protein: CASSPRDRGTYGYTF.

V and J are TRBV18 and TRBJ1-1; TRBD1 might be the D (5 bases). CDR1 and CDR2 (germline): KGHSH, LQKENI. The CDR3 is 13 amino acids. Trimming removed 3 bases at V and 5 bases at J, with 10 bases between. The CDR3 DNA sequence: TGTGCCAGCTCACCTCGGGAGGGGACTGAAGCTTTCTTT. The encoded protein is CASSPREGTEAFF.

The sample holds a few counts of this clone. The chain has TRBV12-5 and TRBJ1-2; D possibly corresponds to TRBD1 (6 bases). Germline CDR1 and CDR2: LGHNT and FRNRAP. This CDR3 spans 16 amino acids. Trimming shortened V by 5 bases and J by 5 bases, and 21 bases separated the two germline ends. The CDR3 here is CASGQTPQQGPYGYTF. CDR3 in DNA: TGTGCTAGTGGTCAAACCCCCCAACAGGGACCTTATGGCTACACCTTC.

The chain uses TRBV27 and TRBJ1-2, with unresolved D. Germline V gives CDR1 MNHEY, CDR2 SMNVEV (reference sequence). The CDR3 is made up of 14 amino acids. V was trimmed by 6 bases and J by 1 base, leaving 12 bases between them. The CDR3 DNA is TGTGCCAGCAGCCAACGGGGATTTAACTATGGCTACACCTTC. It translates to CASSQRGFNYGYTF.

The chain's CDR3 is CASSSTERGLVFF. The CDR3, as DNA: TGTGCCAGCAGCTCCACAGAGAGGGGGCTGGTGTTCTTC. The gene calls are TRBV11-1 and TRBJ2-1; TRBD1 matches 7 bases. The V gene's germline CDR1 is SGHAT and CDR2 FQDESV (reference sequence). V shed 4 bases, J shed 15 bases, and the junction held 12 bases outside the gene matches. The CDR3 has 13 residues.